This T cell receptor beta chain appears in the sequencing data of a study of cytomegalovirus exposure and HLA in healthy donors. The wider study: Among the approximately 400 donors who were genotyped, roughly 86% fell in the genetic ancestry cluster that is associated with self-reported Caucasian donors. Study results and caveats: Per a later analysis, 18,000 or so TCR beta sequences showed association with HLA alleles at 0.05 false discovery rate. Presence/absence analyses treated sequencing depth as roughly uniform across donors.

The CDR3 consists of 13 residues. Per germline, CDR1 MNHEY and CDR2 SMNVEV (reference sequence). Trimming removed 5 bases from V and 4 bases from J, with 9 bases in between. PCR was performed using 60 Vbeta and 13 Jbeta primers. Profiled with immunoSEQ multiplex PCR; TCRdb holds only in-frame clones, not every one. The table includes roughly 170,000 clones, about 82% detected once. On this clone: Its specificity is not known.

Specimen: PBMCs. This sequence was found in a female donor in good health and CMV-seronegative. The V gene is TRBV27, the J gene TRBJ1-5; D possibly corresponds to TRBD1 (5 bases). CDR3 sequence: CASSPGGNQPQHF. CDR3 nucleotide sequence: TGTGCCAGCAGTCCCGGGGGGAATCAGCCCCAGCATTTT.